The subject of this entry is one T cell receptor (beta chain). The antigen is not known. The data were obtained in a study of post-analysis software for immune sequencing data. Study-wide findings and caveats: Comparison with controls showed significantly lower normalized Chao1 diversity in multiple sclerosis patients. Roughly five TRBV segments appeared more often in patients than in controls, and TRBV5-6, TRBV5-1 and TRBV20-1 were among these. The F measure placed samples prepared in the same batch into strongly shared clusters.

TCR beta cDNA libraries had unique molecular identifiers. TCRdb called the PCR reads again in MiXCR, with one record for every CDR3 protein. The sample shows about 460,000 distinct CDR3 sequences, approximately 46% of them seen only once. Germline assignment: CDR1 SGDLS and CDR2 YYNGEE. The CDR3 totals 16 residues. The J segment lost 1 base and the V segment lost 3 bases, leaving 9 bases of the junction unmatched. The sequenced sample consisted of blood. This TCR derives from a girl aged 5 to 17 with multiple sclerosis. J is TRBJ1-1 and V is TRBV9; 7 nucleotides agree with TRBD1. CDR3 sequence: CASSAYRGGGNTEAFF. CDR3 nucleotides: TGTGCCAGCAGCGCTTACAGGGGAGGGGGGAACACTGAAGCTTTCTTT.